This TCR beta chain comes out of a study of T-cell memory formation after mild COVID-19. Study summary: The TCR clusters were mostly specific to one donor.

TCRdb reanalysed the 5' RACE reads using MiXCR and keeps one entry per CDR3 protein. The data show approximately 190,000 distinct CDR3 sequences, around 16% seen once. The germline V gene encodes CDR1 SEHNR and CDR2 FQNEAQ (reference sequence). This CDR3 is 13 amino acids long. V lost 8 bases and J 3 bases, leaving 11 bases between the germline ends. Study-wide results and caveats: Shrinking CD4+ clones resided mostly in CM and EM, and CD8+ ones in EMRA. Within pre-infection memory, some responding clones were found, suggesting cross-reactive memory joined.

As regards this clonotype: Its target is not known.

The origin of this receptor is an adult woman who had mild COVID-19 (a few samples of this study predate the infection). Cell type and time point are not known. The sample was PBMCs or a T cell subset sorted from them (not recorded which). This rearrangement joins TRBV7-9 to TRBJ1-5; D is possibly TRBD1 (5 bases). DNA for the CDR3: TGTGCCAGCGAGGGGTGGCACAATCAGCCCCAGCATTTT. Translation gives CASEGWHNQPQHF. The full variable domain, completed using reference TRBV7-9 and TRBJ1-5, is DTGVSQNPRHKITKRGQNVTFRCDPISEHNRLYWYRQTLGQGPEFLTYFQNEAQLEKSRLLSDRFSAERPKGSFSTLEIQRTEQGDSAMYLCASEGWHNQPQHFGDGTRLSIL.